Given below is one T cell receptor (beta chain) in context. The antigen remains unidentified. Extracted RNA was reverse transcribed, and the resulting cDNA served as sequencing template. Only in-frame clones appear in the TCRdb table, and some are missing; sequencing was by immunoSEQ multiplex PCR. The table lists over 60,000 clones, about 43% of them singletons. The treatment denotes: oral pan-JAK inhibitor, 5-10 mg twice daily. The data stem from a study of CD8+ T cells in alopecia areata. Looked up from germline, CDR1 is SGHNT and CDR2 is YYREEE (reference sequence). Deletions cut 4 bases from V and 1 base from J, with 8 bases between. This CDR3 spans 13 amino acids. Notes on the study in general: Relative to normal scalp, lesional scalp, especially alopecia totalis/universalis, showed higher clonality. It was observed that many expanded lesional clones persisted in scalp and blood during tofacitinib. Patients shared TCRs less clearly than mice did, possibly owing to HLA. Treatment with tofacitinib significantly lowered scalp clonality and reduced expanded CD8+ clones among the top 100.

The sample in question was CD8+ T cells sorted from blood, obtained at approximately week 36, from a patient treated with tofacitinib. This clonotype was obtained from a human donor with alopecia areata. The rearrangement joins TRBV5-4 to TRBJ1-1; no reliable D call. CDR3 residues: CASSLRGNTEAFF. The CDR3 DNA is TGTGCCAGCAGCCTTCGGGGGAACACTGAAGCTTTCTTT.